This T cell receptor beta chain was recovered during a study of tumor-infiltrating lymphocytes in primary liver carcinoma. Taking about 18-31 mg of unsorted bulk tissue, the authors co-extracted RNA and DNA. Sampling of each tumor involved five separate regions. This CDR3 comprises 13 residues. Germline loops: CDR1 MNHEY, CDR2 SVGAGI. Constant-region priming of about 0.5 ug total RNA yielded TCR beta cDNA. Three-round nested multiplex PCR performed with slightly modified ARM-PCR produced the TCR beta libraries. TRBV1-TRBV30 forward primers and a C-beta reverse primer were used in the first two PCR rounds, which each ran for approximately 9 cycles. Each CDR3 protein gets one entry after TCRdb re-called the multiplex PCR reads with MiXCR. This table has more than 60,000 distinct CDR3 sequences, approximately 74% appearing once.

The chain combines TRBV6-5 with TRBJ2-3, with D possibly TRBD2 on 6 matching bases. The source material was liver tumor tissue from sampling region 4. Subset meaning: tumor region T4, right-lateral pole. The source of this sequence is a man aged 40-49 years with primary liver carcinoma and hepatitis B virus infection. The CDR3 region is CTSMGVGTDTQYF. CDR3 in DNA: TGTACTAGCATGGGAGTGGGTACAGATACGCAGTATTTT.